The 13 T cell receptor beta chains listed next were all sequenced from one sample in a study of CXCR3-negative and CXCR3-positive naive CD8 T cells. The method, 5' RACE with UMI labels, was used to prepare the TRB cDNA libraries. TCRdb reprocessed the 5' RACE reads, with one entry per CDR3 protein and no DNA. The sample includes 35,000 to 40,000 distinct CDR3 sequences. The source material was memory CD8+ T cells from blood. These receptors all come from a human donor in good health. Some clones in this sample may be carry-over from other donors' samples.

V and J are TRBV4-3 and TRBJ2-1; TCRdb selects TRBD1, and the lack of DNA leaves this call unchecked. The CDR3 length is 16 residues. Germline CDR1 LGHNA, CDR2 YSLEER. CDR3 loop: CASSQDVRGGYNEQFF.

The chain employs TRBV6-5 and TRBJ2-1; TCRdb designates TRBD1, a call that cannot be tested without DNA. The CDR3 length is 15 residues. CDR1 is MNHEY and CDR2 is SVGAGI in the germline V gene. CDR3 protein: CASSKRQVTYNEQFF.

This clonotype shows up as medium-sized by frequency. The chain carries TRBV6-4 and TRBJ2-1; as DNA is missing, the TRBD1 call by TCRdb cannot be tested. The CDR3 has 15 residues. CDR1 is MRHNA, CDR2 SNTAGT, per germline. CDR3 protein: CASSDSTGGYNEQFF.

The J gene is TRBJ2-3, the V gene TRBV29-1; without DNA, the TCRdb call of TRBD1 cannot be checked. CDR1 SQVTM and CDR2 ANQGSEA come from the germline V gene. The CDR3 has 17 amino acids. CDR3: CSVDGKQGRPSTDTQYF.

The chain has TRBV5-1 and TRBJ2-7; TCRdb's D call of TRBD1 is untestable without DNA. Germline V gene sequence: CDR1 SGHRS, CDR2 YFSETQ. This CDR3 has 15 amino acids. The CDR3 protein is CASAQGAGGSYEQYF.

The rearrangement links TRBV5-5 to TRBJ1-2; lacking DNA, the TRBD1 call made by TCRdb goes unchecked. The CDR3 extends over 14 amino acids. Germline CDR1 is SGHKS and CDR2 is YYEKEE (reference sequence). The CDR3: CASSPTVINYGYTF.

CDR3 sequence reads: CASSLGEEAFF. The J gene is TRBJ1-1, the V gene TRBV7-9. The CDR3 runs to 11 residues. Germline lookup yields CDR1 SEHNR and CDR2 FQNEAQ (reference sequence).

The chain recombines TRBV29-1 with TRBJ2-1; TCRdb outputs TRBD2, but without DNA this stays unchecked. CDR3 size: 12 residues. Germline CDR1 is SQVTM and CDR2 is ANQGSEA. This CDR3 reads CAAGRSYNEQFF.

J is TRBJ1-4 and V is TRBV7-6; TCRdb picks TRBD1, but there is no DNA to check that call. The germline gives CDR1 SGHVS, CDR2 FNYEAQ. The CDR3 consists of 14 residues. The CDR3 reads CASSRPGGNEKLFF.

The CDR3 sequence: CALRQDSTTDTQYF. This rearrangement joins TRBV29-1 to TRBJ2-3; with no DNA, the TCRdb D assignment of TRBD1 cannot be verified. This CDR3 is 14 amino acids long. CDR1 and CDR2 (germline): SQVTM, ANQGSEA.

The CDR3 sequence: CSAVTGAEPYEQYF. The chain carries TRBV20-1 and TRBJ2-7; no DNA is available, so the TRBD2 call from TCRdb remains unchecked. Germline-derived CDR1 and CDR2 are DFQATT and SNEGSKA (reference sequence). The length of the CDR3 is 14 residues.

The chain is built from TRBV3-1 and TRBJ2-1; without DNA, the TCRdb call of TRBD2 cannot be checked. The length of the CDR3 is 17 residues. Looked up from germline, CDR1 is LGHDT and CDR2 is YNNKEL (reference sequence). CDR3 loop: CASSPIGGLAVYNEQFF.

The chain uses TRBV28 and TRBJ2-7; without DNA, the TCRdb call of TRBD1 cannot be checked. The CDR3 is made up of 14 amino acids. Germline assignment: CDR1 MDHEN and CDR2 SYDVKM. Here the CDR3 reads CASSSPPLGYEQYF. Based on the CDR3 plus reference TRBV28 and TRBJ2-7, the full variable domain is DVKVTQSSRYLVKRTGEKVFLECVQDMDHENMFWYRQDPGLGLRLIYFSYDVKMKEKGDIPEGYSVSREKKERFSLILESASTNQTSMYLCASSSPPLGYEQYFGPGTRLTVT.